This T cell receptor beta chain was sequenced in a study of cytomegalovirus exposure and HLA in healthy donors. Study conclusions and caveats: V- and J-gene trimming of TCR beta was linked (in a later analysis) to a missense DCLRE1C variant. Later analysis found that TCR beta chains associated with HLA were more clonally expanded than other, equally common chains.

PCR was performed using 60 Vbeta and 13 Jbeta primers. The protocol was immunoSEQ multiplex PCR, while the TCRdb copy is restricted to in-frame clones and leaves out a portion. This sample's table has 100,000 to 150,000 clones. Comment on this clone: Its specificity is not known. Other DNA sequences within the sample encode an identical CDR3.

V lost 4 bases and J 4 bases, leaving 5 bases between the germline ends. Germline V gene data show CDR1 as SGHTA and CDR2 as FQGNSA. The CDR3 has 11 residues. The receptor comes from a man aged 18 to 29 in good health and CMV-seronegative. Sequencing input: PBMCs. V gene TRBV7-2 combines with J gene TRBJ2-7; D is unclear. CDR3 protein: CASSSEYEQYF. The CDR3 DNA reads as TGTGCCAGCAGCTCGGAGTACGAGCAGTACTTC.